The sequence of this T cell receptor (beta chain) was determined in a study of regulatory T cells in long-lasting Graves disease. Time point in this sample: newly diagnosed GD, antithyroid drugs for less than 3 months. With RNA extracted from PBMCs as input, the TCR library was made. Overall study results and limits: For persistent Graves' patients, TCR diversity was lower than for newly diagnosed ones.

Investigators prepared the TCR beta libraries by applying iRepertoire HTBI primers and Arm-PCR of CDR3 regions. TCRdb ran MiXCR on the multiplex PCR reads and lists one entry per CDR3 protein. The repertoire consists of roughly 500,000 distinct CDR3 sequences, with 11% to 15% occurring once and the leading ten covering over 15%. This clonotype was detected ten times or more. The antigen is unknown. The sample was also reused in another study, on T cells in Graves' hyperthyroidism and ophthalmopathy.

Sample: peripheral blood mononuclear cells (PBMCs), taken at new diagnosis, from a patient treated with antithyroid drugs. This clonotype originated in a woman aged 45 to 65 with Graves disease.

The CDR3 is CASSLTLTQETQYF. The CDR3 DNA follows: TGTGCCAGCAGCTTGACCCTGACCCAAGAGACCCAGTACTTC. The chain couples TRBV5-5 to TRBJ2-5, with no clear D. CDR3 length equals 14 residues. In germline, CDR1 is SGHKS, CDR2 YYEKEE (reference sequence). V was shortened by 1 base and J by 1 base, with 8 bases between the two germline ends.